Presented here are 7 T cell receptor beta chains from one specimen sequenced in a study of graft-versus-host responses after intestinal transplantation. Profiling relied on immunoSEQ multiplex PCR, and the TCRdb table lists in-frame clones only, not all of them. Counted here are several thousand clones, 89% occurring once; the ten biggest clones make up 4% to 5.5%. The input for sequencing was PBMCs, taken roughly 80 days after transplant. Receptor source: a human patient who received an intestinal transplant, so some T cells may come from the graft donor.

The rearrangement uses TRBV4-1 and TRBJ2-3; D unclear. With 7 bases removed from V and 3 bases from J, the gap between germline ends came to 11 bases. CDR1 MGHRA and CDR2 YSYEKL come from the germline V gene. CDR3 length: 13 residues. The CDR3: CASTSESTDTQYF. CDR3 nucleotide sequence: TGCGCCAGCACCTCGGAGAGTACAGATACGCAGTATTTT.

V and J are TRBV4-2 and TRBJ1-1, with D perhaps matching TRBD1 (6 bases). Trimming took off 1 base at V and 0 bases at J, with 15 bases between the two ends. Germline V gives CDR1 LGHNA, CDR2 YNFKEQ. CDR3 length equals 17 residues. CDR3 residues: CASSQVVRGGMNTEAFF. In nucleotides, the CDR3 is TGTGCCAGCAGCCAAGTTGTTAGGGGGGGGATGAACACTGAAGCTTTCTTT.

J is TRBJ2-1 and V is TRBV4-3, with TRBD2 identical over 9 bases. CDR1 and CDR2 from the germline V gene are LGHNA and YSLEER. CDR3 length: 15 residues. Trimming removed 4 bases from V and 2 bases from J; junction bases left unmatched: 3. CDR3 bases: TGCGCCAGCAGCCCCCGCGGGGGGGCCTACAATGAGCAGTTCTTC. This codes for CASSPRGGAYNEQFF.

The chain is built from TRBV13 and TRBJ2-7; 9 bases are a match to TRBD1. CDR1 is PRHDT, CDR2 FYEKMQ, per germline (reference sequence). The ends lost 6 bases at V and 4 bases at J; junction bases unmatched: 4. CDR3 length: 13 residues. CDR3 nucleotide sequence: TGTGCCAGCAGTGGGACAGGGATATACGAGCAGTACTTC. It encodes CASSGTGIYEQYF. Full variable domain (missing parts from reference TRBV13 and TRBJ2-7): AAGVIQSPRHLIKEKRETATLKCYPIPRHDTVYWYQQGPGQDPQFLISFYEKMQSDKGSIPDRFSAQQFSDYHSELNMSSLELGDSALYFCASSGTGIYEQYFGPGTRLTVT.

The CDR3 is CASSLVPSGGAAGELFF. The CDR3 DNA reads as TGTGCCAGCAGCTTAGTTCCTAGCGGGGGGGCAGCCGGGGAGCTGTTTTTT. The genes are TRBV7-8 and TRBJ2-2, with TRBD2 identical over 12 bases. V shed 1 base and J 6 bases; nucleotides not matched to a gene: 6. The CDR3 has 17 amino acids. Germline V gene lookup returns CDR1 SGHVS and CDR2 FQNEAQ.

V is TRBV25-1 and J is TRBJ1-1; 10 bases are shared with TRBD1. Germline loops: CDR1 MGHDK, CDR2 SYGVNS. The V and J ends lost 8 bases and 0 bases, in that order; junction bases with no gene match: 9. The CDR3 spans 16 residues. The CDR3 DNA reads as TGTGCCAGCGTAGGGGACAGGGGCAAGATGAACACTGAAGCTTTCTTT. Protein sequence: CASVGDRGKMNTEAFF.

This chain uses TRBV11-2 with TRBJ2-5, with no clear D. Germline CDR1 is SGHAT and CDR2 is FQNNGV. Trimming shortened V by 5 bases and J by 5 bases, and 6 bases separated the two germline ends. CDR3 length equals 11 residues. The CDR3 DNA is TGTGCCAGCAGCGCCGGGGAGACCCAGTACTTC. This translates into CASSAGETQYF.